This T cell receptor (beta chain) was sequenced for a study of identical twins. Template switching, a step in the protocol, added a universal primer site, and cDNA carried unique molecular identifiers. MiXCR, run by TCRdb on the 5' RACE reads, gives a single entry per CDR3 protein. This sample has under 1 million distinct CDR3 sequences, with 9% to 15% found just once. Findings and caveats of the study: Insertions were reduced in abundant cord blood beta clonotypes but not in memory repertoires.

The CDR3 covers 14 residues. V lost 3 bases to trimming and J lost 7 bases, with 17 bases between them. Germline V CDR1 and CDR2: SGDLS, YYNGEE. Details on this clonotype: The antigen remains unidentified.

The data also belong to a second study, concerning yellow fever vaccine responses in identical twins. That source adds: Twin vaccine T cell responses reportedly seemed partly convergent, partly personalized.

The sequence came from a woman aged 18-30 years in good health. Sequencing was done on a sample of PBMCs. The chain employs TRBV9 and TRBJ2-7; maybe TRBD1 (6 bases). CDR3 sequence reads: CASSEGPGVGEQYF. The CDR3 nucleotides are TGTGCCAGCAGCGAGGGGCCAGGGGTGGGGGAGCAGTACTTC.